This T cell receptor beta chain was retrieved from a study of T cell responses to AZD1222 COVID-19 vaccine. The germline V and J ends were trimmed by 1 base and 2 bases, with 7 bases remaining between them. The CDR3 covers 14 residues. Germline CDR1 and CDR2: LGHNA and YNFKEQ. This clone was seen many times. Its antigen is not identified. Method: immunoSEQ multiplex PCR; TCRdb's copy keeps in-frame clones and lacks some. This table holds 150,000 to 200,000 clones, around nine tenths found once. Findings and caveats of the study: Regions 160-218 and 743-854 dominated among vaccine-associated CD4 TCRs spanning spike. Baseline testing showed seropositivity in only six AZD1222 recipients. There were mostly white British donors and more females than males, and clonal diversity was possibly underestimated.

The chain couples TRBV4-2 to TRBJ2-3; D is uncertain. The specimen was peripheral blood, collected 28 days after the second AZD1222 dose. This receptor was taken from an adult who received the AZD1222 COVID-19 vaccine. DNA for the CDR3: TGTGCCAGCAGCCAAGGAGACAACACAGATACGCAGTATTTT. Its protein is CASSQGDNTDTQYF.